Below, 27 T cell receptor beta chains from the same sample are listed, as sequenced in a study of response to subunit inactivated influenza vaccine. Each CDR3 protein is one row after TCRdb ran MiXCR on the RT-PCR reads. This table holds around 570,000 distinct CDR3 sequences, 7.6% found once. This specimen consisted of PBMCs from blood, obtained around 25 months after vaccination. Receptors were obtained from a man aged 50 to 69 who received an inactivated influenza vaccine.

This clonotype was observed many times. The CDR3 spells CASSPTELAKNIQYF. The DNA of the CDR3 is TGTGCCAGCAGCCCGACAGAGCTAGCCAAAAACATTCAGTACTTC. The J gene is TRBJ2-4, the V gene TRBV3-1, with TRBD1 as a possible D gene (5 bases). The CDR3 has 15 residues. V lost 4 bases and J lost 0, with 10 bases in between. CDR1 and CDR2 from the germline V gene are LGHDT and YNNKEL (reference sequence).

This clonotype appeared a few times. This chain joins TRBV6-5 and TRBJ2-7, with 7 bases lining up with TRBD2. Per the germline V gene, CDR1 is MNHEY and CDR2 is SVGAGI. The CDR3 loop spans 15 amino acids. The trim removed 2 bases at V and 2 bases at J, leaving 6 bases unmatched. The CDR3 here is CASSYRGGDPYEQYF. CDR3 sequence (DNA): TGTGCCAGCAGTTACCGCGGGGGTGATCCCTACGAGCAGTACTTC.

The sample holds many counts of this clonotype. The genes are TRBV10-2 and TRBJ2-3; D unresolved. Germline values: CDR1 WSHSY, CDR2 SAAADI. V dropped 7 bases and J dropped 4 bases, with 6 bases sitting between them. This CDR3 has 11 amino acids. CDR3 residues: CASTLADTQYF. CDR3 nucleotides: TGCGCCAGCACCCTAGCAGATACGCAGTATTTT.

This chain links TRBV7-8 with TRBJ2-2; D could derive from TRBD1 or TRBD2 (5 bases each). CDR1 SGHVS and CDR2 FQNEAQ come from the germline V gene. V was shortened by 4 bases and J by 1 base, with 13 bases between the two germline ends. The length of the CDR3 is 16 residues. CDR3 nucleotides: TGTGCCAGCAGCTGGGGGACCTCGAAGAACACCGGGGAGCTGTTTTTT. It is translated as CASSWGTSKNTGELFF.

There are a few counts of this clonotype. The V call is TRBV12-5, the J call TRBJ2-2; no reliable D call. This CDR3 is built from 13 residues. CDR1 LGHNT and CDR2 FRNRAP come from the germline V gene. Trimming left V 6 bases short and J 0 bases short, with 5 bases between. The CDR3 sequence is CASGPANTGELFF. CDR3 DNA: TGTGCTAGTGGGCCCGCGAACACCGGGGAGCTGTTTTTT.

This clonotype has more than one count but fewer than ten. The chain recombines TRBV27 with TRBJ2-3, with D possibly being TRBD2 (6 bases). There are 17 residues in the CDR3. Deletions cut 0 bases from V and 1 base from J, with 14 bases between. CDR1 and CDR2 from the germline V gene are MNHEY and SMNVEV (reference sequence). CDR3 bases: TGTGCCAGCAGTTTATCGGTACGGGGGTATGGCACAGATACGCAGTATTTT. Translation gives CASSLSVRGYGTDTQYF.

This clonotype was seen only a few times. The chain joins TRBV20-1 to TRBJ2-4; 13 bases are a match to TRBD2. Germline V CDR1 and CDR2: DFQATT, SNEGSKA (reference sequence). V lost 2 bases and J lost 6; bases outside the gene matches: 7. This CDR3 contains 16 residues. The DNA for the CDR3 is TGCAGTGCTAGACCGACTAGCGGGGGGTTTAGAAACATTCAGTACTTC. Translated: CSARPTSGGFRNIQYF.

Ten or more counts support this clonotype. The chain is built from TRBV14 and TRBJ1-1, with D unclear. Per the germline V gene, CDR1 is SGHDN and CDR2 is FVKESK. The CDR3 contains 14 residues. Between the trimmed V and J ends, which lost 1 base and 5 bases, there was a span of 11 bases. Written as DNA, the CDR3 is TGTGCCAGCAGCCAAGGGTCGAGAGGAACTGAAGCTTTCTTT. Its protein is CASSQGSRGTEAFF.

This clonotype was counted many times. This chain links TRBV28 with TRBJ2-5; a possible D gene is TRBD2 (6 bases). In germline, CDR1 is MDHEN, CDR2 SYDVKM. V lost 7 bases to trimming and J lost 1 base, with 16 bases between them. This CDR3 region has 15 residues. CDR3 DNA sequence: TGTGCCAGCAACACGGGTGGACTAACCCAAGAGACCCAGTACTTC. Its protein product is CASNTGGLTQETQYF.

This clonotype was counted at least ten times. V is TRBV5-1 and J is TRBJ2-7, with TRBD2 matching over 10 bases. Germline trimming cut 4 bases from V and 1 base from J; bases unmatched to any gene: 5. The CDR3 loop spans 15 amino acids. The germline CDR1 and CDR2 sequences are SGHRS and YFSETQ. The CDR3 loop is CASSLAGVSSYEQYF. CDR3 in DNA: TGCGCCAGCAGCCTAGCGGGAGTTTCTTCCTACGAGCAGTACTTC.

This clonotype was counted many times. V usage is TRBV14 and J usage is TRBJ1-1, with a weak D call TRBD1 (5 bases). Trimming shortened V by 4 bases and J by 5 bases, and 11 bases separated the two germline ends. Per the germline V gene, CDR1 is SGHDN and CDR2 is FVKESK. The CDR3 has 13 amino acids. The CDR3 coding sequence is TGTGCCAGCAGCCCCCTGGGGGGGACTGAAGCTTTCTTT. Amino acids: CASSPLGGTEAFF.

This clonotype was counted many times. The rearrangement joins TRBV5-1 to TRBJ1-1; D gene uncertain. CDR1 is SGHRS and CDR2 is YFSETQ in the germline V gene. The CDR3 has 11 residues. V shed 5 bases and J shed 11 bases, with 13 bases lying between them. The CDR3 here is CASRQFDEAFF. CDR3 coding DNA: TGCGCCAGCAGACAATTCGATGAGGCTTTCTTT.

This clonotype was detected many times. The chain couples TRBV7-2 to TRBJ1-2; 7 positions match TRBD1. Germline trimming cut 2 bases from V and 0 bases from J; bases unmatched to any gene: 6. The CDR3 has 16 residues. Germline lookup yields CDR1 SGHTA and CDR2 FQGNSA. CDR3 loop: CASSLISGGANYGYTF. The CDR3 coding sequence is TGTGCCAGCAGCTTAATCTCAGGGGGGGCTAACTATGGCTACACCTTC.

This clonotype occurred a few times. This rearrangement joins TRBV7-2 to TRBJ2-7, with TRBD1 matching over 7 bases. Looked up from germline, CDR1 is SGHTA and CDR2 is FQGNSA. The length of the CDR3 is 13 residues. J was trimmed by 3 bases and V by 7 bases; bases with no gene match: 6. In DNA form, the CDR3 reads TGTGCCAGCACCCAAAGACAGGGCTACGAGCAGTACTTC. The encoded protein is CASTQRQGYEQYF.

V and J are TRBV6-2 or TRBV6-3 and TRBJ2-7; TRBD2 might be the D (6 bases). Germline V lookup: CDR1 MNHEY, CDR2 SVGEGT. Trimming shortened V by 5 bases and J by 7 bases, and 21 bases separated the two germline ends. This CDR3 comprises 15 residues. As DNA, the CDR3 is TGTGCCAGCAGTAGGCCCGGACGGGGGTCGGGAGAGCAGTACTTC. Its translation: CASSRPGRGSGEQYF.

Many counts were recorded for this clonotype. The rearrangement links TRBV10-3 to TRBJ2-1; perhaps TRBD2 as D (7 bases). This CDR3 is 16 amino acids long. Looked up from germline, CDR1 is ENHRY and CDR2 is SYGVKD. V lost 6 bases to trimming and J lost 3 bases, with 18 bases between them. This CDR3 reads CAISSGGGAVYNEQFF. CDR3 nucleotide sequence: TGTGCCATCAGCTCAGGTGGGGGGGCCGTCTACAATGAGCAGTTCTTC.

The gene calls are TRBV28 and TRBJ2-7; a possible D gene is TRBD1 (6 bases). V was shortened by 4 bases and J by 7 bases, with 14 bases between the two germline ends. The CDR3 totals 13 residues. Germline V CDR1 and CDR2: MDHEN, SYDVKM. This CDR3 is CASSSGTIKEQYF. As DNA, the CDR3 is TGTGCCAGCAGTTCCGGGACAATCAAAGAGCAGTACTTC.

This clonotype was picked up many times. The rearrangement joins TRBV7-9 to TRBJ2-1; TRBD2 matches 11 bases. Trimming at V came to 1 base and at J to 8 bases, leaving 10 bases not matched to a gene. The length of the CDR3 is 17 residues. The germline gives CDR1 SEHNR, CDR2 FQNEAQ (reference sequence). The CDR3 sequence: CASSLVSGRVKSDEQFF. The CDR3 DNA follows: TGTGCCAGCAGCTTAGTTAGCGGGAGGGTCAAAAGCGATGAGCAGTTCTTC.

The chain couples TRBV12-3 or TRBV12-4 to TRBJ1-6; D not certain. The V end was cut by 6 bases, the J end by 10 bases, with 13 bases between. This CDR3 contains 13 residues. The CDR3 DNA follows: TGTGCCAGCAGCTTCCAATTAGCATCACCCCTCCACTTT. It is translated as CASSFQLASPLHF.

The gene calls are TRBV9 and TRBJ2-3; maybe TRBD2 (5 bases). The ends were cut back, 0 bases at V and 4 bases at J, with 9 bases in the middle. Germline lookup yields CDR1 SGDLS and CDR2 YYNGEE. The CDR3 is 14 residues long. The CDR3 sequence is CASSVGSGSDTQYF. The CDR3 DNA reads TGTGCCAGCAGCGTAGGGTCGGGGTCAGATACGCAGTATTTT.

This clonotype was seen only a few times. This sequence joins TRBV5-1 and TRBJ2-5; TRBD1 matches 7 bases. There are 14 residues in the CDR3. Germline-derived CDR1 and CDR2 are SGHRS and YFSETQ. Trimming took 3 bases from V and 3 from J; bases not matched to a gene: 5. CDR3 nucleotide sequence: TGCGCCAGCAGCTCCCGGGACAGCAAAGAGACCCAGTACTTC. Encoded protein: CASSSRDSKETQYF.

This clonotype was seen only a few times. V and J are TRBV6-2 or TRBV6-3 and TRBJ1-3, with D uncertain. Germline V lookup: CDR1 MNHEY, CDR2 SVGEGT. V lost 8 bases to trimming and J lost 0 bases, with 11 bases between them. CDR3 length: 14 residues. The CDR3 loop reads CASRLTVSGNTIYF. In nucleotides, the CDR3 is TGTGCCAGCCGCTTGACGGTCTCTGGAAACACCATATATTTT.

A few counts support this clonotype. The rearrangement links TRBV5-6 to TRBJ2-7, with no clear D. This CDR3 comprises 13 residues. Germline V gene data show CDR1 as SGHDT and CDR2 as YYEEEE. Trimming removed 5 bases from V and 5 bases from J, with 14 bases in between. The CDR3 spells CASRTRSYHEQYF. CDR3 nucleotide sequence: TGTGCCAGCAGAACAAGGAGCTACCACGAGCAGTACTTC.

This clonotype appeared many times. The chain recombines TRBV11-2 with TRBJ1-3; possibly TRBD1 for D (5 bases). The CDR3 length is 16 residues. CDR1 SGHAT and CDR2 FQNNGV come from the germline V gene. Trimming removed 3 bases from V and 0 bases from J, with 12 bases in between. As DNA, the CDR3 is TGTGCCAGCAGCTTGGGCAGGGTCGACTCTGGAAACACCATATATTTT. Translated: CASSLGRVDSGNTIYF.

This clonotype has more than one count but fewer than ten. The chain couples TRBV7-9 to TRBJ1-2, with D possibly being TRBD1 (5 bases). CDR1 is SEHNR, CDR2 FQNEAQ, per germline (reference sequence). Trimming left V 4 bases short and J 9 bases short, with 18 bases between. The CDR3 has 14 residues. CDR3 in amino acids: CASSSPSGVESYTF. CDR3 nucleotide sequence: TGTGCCAGCAGCTCGCCCTCGGGGGTAGAGAGCTACACCTTC. Full variable domain (missing parts from reference TRBV7-9 and TRBJ1-2): DTGVSQNPRHKITKRGQNVTFRCDPISEHNRLYWYRQTLGQGPEFLTYFQNEAQLEKSRLLSDRFSAERPKGSFSTLEIQRTEQGDSAMYLCASSSPSGVESYTFGSGTRLTVV.

This clonotype was recorded at least ten times. This chain joins TRBV6-8 and TRBJ2-5; 10 bases are a match to TRBD1. This CDR3 region has 17 residues. Germline values: CDR1 MNHGY, CDR2 SAAAGT. With 5 bases clipped from V and 5 bases from J, the junction kept 14 bases outside the gene matches. The CDR3 region has the DNA TGTGCCAGCAGTCCCACACCGGGACAGGGGTCCGTGGAGACCCAGTACTTC. Its translation: CASSPTPGQGSVETQYF.

This sequence joins TRBV6-2 or TRBV6-3 and TRBJ1-2; D is possibly TRBD1 (6 bases). Trimming removed 7 bases from V and 7 bases from J, with 16 bases in between. The CDR3 loop spans 13 amino acids. Germline CDR1 is MNHEY and CDR2 is SVGEGT. CDR3 sequence: CASTYRGALGYTF. CDR3 in DNA: TGTGCCAGCACCTATCGGGGGGCGCTTGGCTACACCTTC.